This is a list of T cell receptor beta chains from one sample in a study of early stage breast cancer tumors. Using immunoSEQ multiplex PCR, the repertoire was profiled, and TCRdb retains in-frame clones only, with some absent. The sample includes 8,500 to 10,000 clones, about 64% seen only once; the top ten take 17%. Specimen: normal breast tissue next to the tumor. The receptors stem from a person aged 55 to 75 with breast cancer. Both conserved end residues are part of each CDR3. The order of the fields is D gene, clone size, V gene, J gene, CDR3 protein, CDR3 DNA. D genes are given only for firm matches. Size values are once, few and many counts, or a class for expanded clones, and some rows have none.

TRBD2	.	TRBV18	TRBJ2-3	CASSPLSGSTDTQYF	TGTGCCAGCTCACCACTTAGCGGGAGCACAGATACGCAGTATTTT
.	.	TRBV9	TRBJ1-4	CASSSRPGANEKLFF	TGTGCCAGCAGTTCACGACCGGGAGCTAATGAAAAACTGTTTTTT
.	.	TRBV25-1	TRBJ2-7	CASGHSGREQYF	TGTGCCAGTGGTCACTCCGGGAGAGAGCAGTACTTC
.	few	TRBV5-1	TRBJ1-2	CASSFTGVDYGYTF	TGCGCCAGCAGCTTTACGGGTGTGGACTATGGCTACACCTTC
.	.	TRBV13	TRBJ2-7	CASSLGDRHEEQYF	TGTGCCAGCAGCTTAGGAGACAGGCATGAAGAGCAGTACTTC
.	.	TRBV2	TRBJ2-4	CASSVEGRLPLAKNIQYF	TGTGCCAGCAGTGTGGAGGGGCGACTCCCTCTAGCCAAAAACATTCAGTACTTC
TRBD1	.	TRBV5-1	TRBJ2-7	CASSPTGGNYEQYF	TGCGCCAGCAGCCCGACAGGGGGGAACTACGAGCAGTACTTC
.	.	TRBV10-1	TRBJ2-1	CASSEGGITYNEQFF	TGCGCCAGCAGTGAGGGCGGGATAACCTACAATGAGCAGTTCTTC
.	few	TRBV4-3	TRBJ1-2	CASSQDRQQRPYGYTF	TGCGCCAGCAGCCAAGATCGACAGCAAAGACCCTATGGCTACACCTTC
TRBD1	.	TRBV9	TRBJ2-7	CASSLGPGQGRSEQYF	TGTGCCAGCAGCTTAGGACCGGGACAGGGTAGGTCCGAGCAGTACTTC
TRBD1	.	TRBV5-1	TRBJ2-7	CASSRLQGARDEQYF	TGCGCCAGCAGCCGACTACAGGGGGCGCGGGACGAGCAGTACTTC
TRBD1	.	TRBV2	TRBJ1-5	CASSEGQGHQPQHF	TGTGCCAGCAGTGAGGGACAGGGCCATCAGCCCCAGCATTTT
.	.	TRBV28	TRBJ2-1	CASSGLPRGVFF	TGTGCCAGCAGTGGACTACCCCGGGGTGTGTTCTTC
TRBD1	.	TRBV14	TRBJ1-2	CASTRTGQGAYGYTF	TGTGCCAGCACCCGCACGGGACAGGGCGCCTATGGCTACACCTTC
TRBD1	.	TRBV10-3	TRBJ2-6	CAISGPGQGGSGANVLTF	TGTGCCATCAGTGGGCCGGGACAGGGGGGCTCTGGGGCCAACGTCCTGACTTTC
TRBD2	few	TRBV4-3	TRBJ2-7	CASSQSTSGRYEQYF	TGCGCCAGCAGCCAGTCGACTAGCGGGAGATACGAGCAGTACTTC
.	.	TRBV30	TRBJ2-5	CAWSGGQQETQYF	TGTGCCTGGAGTGGAGGACAGCAAGAGACCCAGTACTTC
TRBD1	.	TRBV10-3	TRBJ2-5	CAIRHGQGQTRGAQETQYF	TGTGCCATCAGGCATGGACAGGGGCAAACTCGAGGGGCACAAGAGACCCAGTACTTC
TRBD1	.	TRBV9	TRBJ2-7	CASSVGGTVSYEQYF	TGTGCCAGCAGCGTAGGGGGGACAGTCTCCTACGAGCAGTACTTC
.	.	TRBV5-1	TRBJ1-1	CASSLSGTMNTEAFF	TGCGCCAGCAGCCTATCCGGGACAATGAACACTGAAGCTTTCTTT
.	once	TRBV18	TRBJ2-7	CASSPPGWGTYEQYF	TGTGCCAGCTCACCACCGGGGTGGGGCACCTACGAGCAGTACTTC
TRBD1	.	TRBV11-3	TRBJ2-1	CASSEGGSYYNEQFF	TGTGCCAGCAGCGAAGGGGGCTCCTACTACAATGAGCAGTTCTTC
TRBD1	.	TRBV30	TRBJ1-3	CAWRGTATGNTIYF	TGTGCCTGGAGGGGGACAGCAACTGGAAACACCATATATTTT
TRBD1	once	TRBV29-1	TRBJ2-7	CSVEVHTGTGSYEQYF	TGCAGCGTTGAAGTACATACCGGGACAGGATCCTACGAGCAGTACTTC
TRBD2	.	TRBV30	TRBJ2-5	CALQGLAGEETQYF	TGTGCCCTACAGGGACTAGCGGGAGAAGAGACCCAGTACTTC
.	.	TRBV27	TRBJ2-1	CASSTDRSFHSEQFF	TGTGCCAGCAGTACAGACAGGAGTTTTCATAGTGAGCAGTTCTTC
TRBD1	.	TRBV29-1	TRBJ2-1	CSVMGQGAYNEQFF	TGCAGCGTGATGGGACAGGGGGCTTACAATGAGCAGTTCTTC